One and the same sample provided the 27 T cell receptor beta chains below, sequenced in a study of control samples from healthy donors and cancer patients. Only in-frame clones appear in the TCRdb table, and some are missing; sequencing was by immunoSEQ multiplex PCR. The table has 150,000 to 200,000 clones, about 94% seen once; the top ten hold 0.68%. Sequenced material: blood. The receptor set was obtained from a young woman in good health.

The CDR3 sequence: CASSQGLADSTDTQYF. CDR3 DNA: TGCGCCAGCAGCCAAGGACTAGCGGACAGCACAGATACGCAGTATTTT. V usage is TRBV4-3 and J usage is TRBJ2-3; 9 bases map to TRBD2. Germline V gives CDR1 LGHNA, CDR2 YSLEER. The CDR3 is made up of 16 amino acids. V was clipped by 1 base and J by 0 bases; unmatched bases: 2.

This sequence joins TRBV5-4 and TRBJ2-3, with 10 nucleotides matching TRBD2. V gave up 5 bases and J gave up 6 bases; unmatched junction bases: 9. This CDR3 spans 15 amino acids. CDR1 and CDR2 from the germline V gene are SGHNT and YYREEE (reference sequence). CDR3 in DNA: TGTGCCAGCAGTCCGAGCGGGAGGGCCACTGATACGCAGTATTTT. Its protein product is CASSPSGRATDTQYF.

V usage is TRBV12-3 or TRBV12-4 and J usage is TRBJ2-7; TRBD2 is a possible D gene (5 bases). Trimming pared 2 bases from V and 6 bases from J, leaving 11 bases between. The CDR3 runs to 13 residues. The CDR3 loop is CASSLYHEGEQYF. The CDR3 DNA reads TGTGCCAGCAGTTTATACCACGAGGGCGAGCAGTACTTC.

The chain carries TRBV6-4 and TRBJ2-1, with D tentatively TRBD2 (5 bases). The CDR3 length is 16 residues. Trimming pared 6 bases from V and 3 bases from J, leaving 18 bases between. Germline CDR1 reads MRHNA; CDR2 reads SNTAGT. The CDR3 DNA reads TGTGCCAGCAGCCCCAACAAAGGTGGGAGCTACAATGAGCAGTTCTTC. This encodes CASSPNKGGSYNEQFF.

The CDR3 spells CASTGRSGTYEQYF. The CDR3 nucleotides are TGTGCCAGCACCGGACGAAGCGGAACCTACGAGCAGTACTTC. The rearrangement links TRBV6-5 to TRBJ2-7; TRBD2 might be the D (5 bases). The CDR3 length is 14 residues. V was pared by 7 bases and J by 2 bases, with 15 bases between. Germline V CDR1 and CDR2: MNHEY, SVGAGI.

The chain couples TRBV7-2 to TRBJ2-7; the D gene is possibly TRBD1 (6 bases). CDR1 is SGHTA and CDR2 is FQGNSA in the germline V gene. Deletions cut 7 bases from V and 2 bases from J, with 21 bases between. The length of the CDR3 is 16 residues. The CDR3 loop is CASTSWGQGAPYEQYF. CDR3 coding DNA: TGTGCCAGCACCTCTTGGGGACAAGGGGCCCCCTACGAGCAGTACTTC.

Here the CDR3 DNA reads TGTGCCAGCAGCCCCCCCCCGGCCCAGCGGGACACAGATACGCAGTATTTT. It codes for CASSPPPAQRDTDTQYF. The rearrangement joins TRBV7-3 to TRBJ2-3, with TRBD2 identical over 7 bases. The length of the CDR3 is 17 residues. The germline gives CDR1 SGHTA, CDR2 FQGTGA. J was trimmed by 2 bases and V by 5 bases; bases with no gene match: 13.

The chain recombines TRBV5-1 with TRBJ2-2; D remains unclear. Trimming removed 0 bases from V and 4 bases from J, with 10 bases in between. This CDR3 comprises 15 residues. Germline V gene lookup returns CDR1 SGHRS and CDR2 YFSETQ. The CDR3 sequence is CASSLVVGPTGELFF. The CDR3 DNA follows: TGCGCCAGCAGCTTGGTTGTGGGCCCCACCGGGGAGCTGTTTTTT. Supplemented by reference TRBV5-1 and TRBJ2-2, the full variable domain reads KAGVTQTPRYLIKTRGQQVTLSCSPISGHRSVSWYQQTPGQGLQFLFEYFSETQRNKGNFPGRFSGRQFSNSRSEMNVSTLELGDSALYLCASSLVVGPTGELFFGEGSRLTVL.

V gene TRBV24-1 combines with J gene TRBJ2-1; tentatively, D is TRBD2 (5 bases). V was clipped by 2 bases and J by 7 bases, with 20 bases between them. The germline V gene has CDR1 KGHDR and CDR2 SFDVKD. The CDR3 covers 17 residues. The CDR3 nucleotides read TGTGCCACCAGTGATTCCGTTCGAGGGATGTATAGGAATGAGCAGTTCTTC. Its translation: CATSDSVRGMYRNEQFF.

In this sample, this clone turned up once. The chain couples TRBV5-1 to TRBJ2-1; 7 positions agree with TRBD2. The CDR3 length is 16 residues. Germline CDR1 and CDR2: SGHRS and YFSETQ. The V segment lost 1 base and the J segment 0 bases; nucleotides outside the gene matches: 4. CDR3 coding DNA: TGCGCCAGCAGCTTGACGGGGGAGGGCTCCTACAATGAGCAGTTCTTC. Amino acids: CASSLTGEGSYNEQFF.

The CDR3 DNA follows: TGTGCCAGCAGCCCAGGTGGGGCAGGGGCAGGTGAAAAACTGTTTTTT. This codes for CASSPGGAGAGEKLFF. The chain couples TRBV7-2 to TRBJ1-4; D may be TRBD1 (6 bases). Trimming stripped 5 bases from V and 7 bases from J, with 20 bases between. The CDR3 is 16 residues long. Germline CDR1 reads SGHTA; CDR2 reads FQGNSA.

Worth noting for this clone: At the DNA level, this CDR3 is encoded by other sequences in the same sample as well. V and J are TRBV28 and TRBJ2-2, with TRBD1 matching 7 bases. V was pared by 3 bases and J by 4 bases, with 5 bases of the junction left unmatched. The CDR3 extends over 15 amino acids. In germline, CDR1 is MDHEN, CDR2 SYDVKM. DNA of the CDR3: TGTGCCAGCAGTTTTAACAGGGGATTCACCGGGGAGCTGTTTTTT. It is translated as CASSFNRGFTGELFF.

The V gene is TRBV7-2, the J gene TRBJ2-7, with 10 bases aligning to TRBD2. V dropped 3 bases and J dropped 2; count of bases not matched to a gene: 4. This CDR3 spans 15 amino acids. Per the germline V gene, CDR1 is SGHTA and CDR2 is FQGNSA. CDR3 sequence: CASSLQGTSAYEQYF. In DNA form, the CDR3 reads TGTGCCAGCAGCTTGCAAGGGACTAGCGCCTACGAGCAGTACTTC.

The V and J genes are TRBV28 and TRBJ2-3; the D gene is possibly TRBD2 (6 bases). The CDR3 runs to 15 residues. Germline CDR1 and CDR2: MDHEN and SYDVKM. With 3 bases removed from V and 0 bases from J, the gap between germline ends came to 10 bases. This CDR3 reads CASSLSGRSTDTQYF. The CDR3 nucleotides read TGTGCCAGCAGTTTGTCGGGGAGGAGCACAGATACGCAGTATTTT.

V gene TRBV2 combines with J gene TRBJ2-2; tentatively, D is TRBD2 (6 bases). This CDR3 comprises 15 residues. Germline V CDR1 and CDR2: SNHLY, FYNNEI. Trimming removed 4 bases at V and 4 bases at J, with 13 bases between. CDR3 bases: TGTGCCAGCAGTGGTGGGAGGCTCGGCACCGGGGAGCTGTTTTTT. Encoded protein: CASSGGRLGTGELFF.

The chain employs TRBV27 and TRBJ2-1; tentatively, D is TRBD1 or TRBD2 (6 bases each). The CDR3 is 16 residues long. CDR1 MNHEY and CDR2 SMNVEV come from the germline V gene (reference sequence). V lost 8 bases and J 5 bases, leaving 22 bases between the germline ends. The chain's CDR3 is CASSKLRGAGHNEQFF. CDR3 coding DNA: TGTGCCAGCTCAAAACTGAGGGGGGCCGGGCACAATGAGCAGTTCTTC.

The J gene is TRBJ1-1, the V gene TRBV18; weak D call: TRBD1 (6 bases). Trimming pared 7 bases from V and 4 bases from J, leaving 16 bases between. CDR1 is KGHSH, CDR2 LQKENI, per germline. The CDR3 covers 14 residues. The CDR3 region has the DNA TGTGCCAGCTTCACCACACAGGGCGGCACTGAAGCTTTCTTT. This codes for CASFTTQGGTEAFF.

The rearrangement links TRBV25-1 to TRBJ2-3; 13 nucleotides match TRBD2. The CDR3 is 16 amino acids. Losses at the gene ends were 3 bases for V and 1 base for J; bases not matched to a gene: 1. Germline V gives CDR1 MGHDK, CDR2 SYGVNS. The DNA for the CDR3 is TGTGCCAGCAGTGAGGGACTAGCGGGACGCACAGATACGCAGTATTTT. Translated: CASSEGLAGRTDTQYF.

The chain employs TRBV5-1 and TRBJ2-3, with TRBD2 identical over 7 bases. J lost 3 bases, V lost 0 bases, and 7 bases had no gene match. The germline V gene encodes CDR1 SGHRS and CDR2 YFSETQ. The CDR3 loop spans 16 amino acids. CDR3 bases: TGCGCCAGCAGCTTGGGAGCCGCGGGAGAGACAGATACGCAGTATTTT. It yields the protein CASSLGAAGETDTQYF.

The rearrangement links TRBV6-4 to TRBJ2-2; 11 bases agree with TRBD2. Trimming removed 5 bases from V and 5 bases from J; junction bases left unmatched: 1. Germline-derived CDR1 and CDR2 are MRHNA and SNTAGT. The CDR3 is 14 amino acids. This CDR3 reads CASSRLAGTGELFF. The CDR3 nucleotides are TGTGCCAGCAGTCGACTAGCGGGAACCGGGGAGCTGTTTTTT.

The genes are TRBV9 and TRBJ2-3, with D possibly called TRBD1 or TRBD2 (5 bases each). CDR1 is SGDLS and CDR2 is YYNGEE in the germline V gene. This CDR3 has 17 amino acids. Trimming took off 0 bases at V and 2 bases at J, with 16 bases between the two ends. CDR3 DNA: TGTGCCAGCAGCGTAGAGGTGGGGCACGGGATCACAGATACGCAGTATTTT. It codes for CASSVEVGHGITDTQYF.

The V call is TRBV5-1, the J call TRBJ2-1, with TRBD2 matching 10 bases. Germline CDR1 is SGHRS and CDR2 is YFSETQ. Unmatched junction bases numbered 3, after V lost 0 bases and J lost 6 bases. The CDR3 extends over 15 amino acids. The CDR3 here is CASSLGTSGFNEQFF. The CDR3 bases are TGCGCCAGCAGCTTGGGGACTAGCGGATTCAATGAGCAGTTCTTC.

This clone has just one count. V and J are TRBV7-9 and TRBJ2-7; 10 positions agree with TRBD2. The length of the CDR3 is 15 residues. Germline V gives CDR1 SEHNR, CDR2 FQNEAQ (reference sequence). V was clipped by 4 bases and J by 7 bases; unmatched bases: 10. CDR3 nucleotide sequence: TGTGCCAGCAGCTGGGGTGCTAGCGGGAGTAAGGAGCAGTACTTC. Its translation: CASSWGASGSKEQYF.

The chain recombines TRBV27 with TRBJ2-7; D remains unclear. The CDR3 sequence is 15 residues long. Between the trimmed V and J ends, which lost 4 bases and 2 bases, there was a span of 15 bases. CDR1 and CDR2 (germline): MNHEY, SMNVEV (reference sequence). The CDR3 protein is CASSYTPGSTYEQYF. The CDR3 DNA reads TGTGCCAGCAGTTATACTCCGGGCAGCACCTACGAGCAGTACTTC.

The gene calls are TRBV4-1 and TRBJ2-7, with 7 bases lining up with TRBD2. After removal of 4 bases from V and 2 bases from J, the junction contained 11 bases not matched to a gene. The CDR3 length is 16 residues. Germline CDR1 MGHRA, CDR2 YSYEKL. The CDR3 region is CASSLIASGSPYEQYF. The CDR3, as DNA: TGCGCCAGCAGCCTTATCGCTAGCGGAAGCCCCTACGAGCAGTACTTC.

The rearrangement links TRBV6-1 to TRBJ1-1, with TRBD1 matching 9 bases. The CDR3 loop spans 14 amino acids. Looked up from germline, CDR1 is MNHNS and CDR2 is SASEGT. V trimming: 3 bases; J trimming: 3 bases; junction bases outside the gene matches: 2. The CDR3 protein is CASSDGTGYTEAFF. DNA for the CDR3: TGTGCCAGCAGTGACGGGACAGGGTACACTGAAGCTTTCTTT.

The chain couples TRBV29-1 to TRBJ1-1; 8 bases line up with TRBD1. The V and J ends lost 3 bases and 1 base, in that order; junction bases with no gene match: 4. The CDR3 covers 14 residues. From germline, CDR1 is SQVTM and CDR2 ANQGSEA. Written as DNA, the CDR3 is TGCAGCGTTGACAGGGGGCGTTCGAACACTGAAGCTTTCTTT. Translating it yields CSVDRGRSNTEAFF.